This is a list of T cell receptor beta chains from one sample in a study of neoadjuvant nivolumab and ipilimumab in lung cancer. The data were produced by immunoSEQ multiplex PCR, yet TCRdb's version contains in-frame clones alone and is incomplete. The sample consists of roughly 45,000 clones, about 89% of them appearing once. The sequencing here drew on blood, taken before neoadjuvant nivolumab, alone or with ipilimumab. The source is an adult with non-small cell lung cancer. Some clones in this sample may be carry-over from other donors' samples. CDR3s include the opening cysteine and the closing phenylalanine or tryptophan. D genes are given only for firm matches. Size is stated for part of the rows, as once, few or many counts, or as a class when the clone is expanded.

abundance	d_gene	v_gene	j_gene	CDR3nt	CDR3aa
NA	NA	TRBV19	TRBJ2-3	TGTGCCAGTAGTTTAGCCCTATTTAGAGATACGCAGTATTTT	CASSLALFRDTQYF
few	NA	TRBV25-1	TRBJ2-1	TGTGCCAGCGGGCCATACAATGAGCAGTTCTTC	CASGPYNEQFF
NA	NA	TRBV29-1	TRBJ2-5	TGCAGCGTTGACTATAGTGAGACCCAGTACTTC	CSVDYSETQYF
NA	NA	TRBV7-2	TRBJ1-2	TGTGCCAGCAGCTTAGTAGACGGACTGGCTCGGGGCTACACCTTC	CASSLVDGLARGYTF
NA	NA	TRBV5-1	TRBJ2-3	TGCGCCAGCAGCTTGGAACTAGGCACAGATACGCAGTATTTT	CASSLELGTDTQYF
NA	TRBD1	TRBV2	TRBJ2-5	TGTGCCAGCAGTGGGACAGGGGGCGAACAAGAGACCCAGTACTTC	CASSGTGGEQETQYF
few	NA	TRBV28	TRBJ1-1	TGTGCCAGCAGAGTGTCAGGGCCAGGGAACACTGAAGCTTTCTTT	CASRVSGPGNTEAFF
NA	NA	TRBV11-1	TRBJ2-5	TGTGCCAGCAGCTTAACAAGCGTCCAAGAGACCCAGTACTTC	CASSLTSVQETQYF
NA	TRBD1	TRBV2	TRBJ2-6	TGTGCCAGCAGTGAACAGGGGGCCGGGGCCAACGTCCTGACTTTC	CASSEQGAGANVLTF
NA	NA	TRBV7-9	TRBJ1-1	TGTGCCAGCAGCCTAGACCTGAGCCAGGCTTTCTTT	CASSLDLSQAFF
NA	NA	TRBV5-6	TRBJ2-2	TGTGCCAGCAGCCCGCCCTGGGACTCTTACACCGGGGAGCTGTTTTTT	CASSPPWDSYTGELFF
NA	NA	TRBV6-1	TRBJ2-7	TGTGCCAGCAGACCATTGAGCTTAGGTCGGTACGAGCAGTACTTC	CASRPLSLGRYEQYF
NA	TRBD1	TRBV5-4	TRBJ1-1	TGTGCCAGCAGCTTGGAGACAGGGAGGATTGGGAGGGCTTTCTTT	CASSLETGRIGRAFF
NA	NA	TRBV5-1	TRBJ1-2	TGCGCCAGCACCGCCTACACCGACGGGAACTATGGCTACACCTTC	CASTAYTDGNYGYTF
few	NA	TRBV5-4	TRBJ2-5	TGTGCCAGCAGCCAACGGACACAAGCATCAGAGACCCAGTACTTC	CASSQRTQASETQYF
NA	TRBD1	TRBV27	TRBJ2-5	TGTGCCAGCAGTGTGGACAGGGGAGAGACCCAGTACTTC	CASSVDRGETQYF
NA	TRBD2	TRBV5-1	TRBJ2-1	TGCGCCAGCAGCCTCCAAGCGGGAGGTTACAATGAGCAGTTCTTC	CASSLQAGGYNEQFF